Listed below are T cell receptor beta chains from one sample, sequenced in a study of control samples from healthy donors and cancer patients. Assay: immunoSEQ multiplex PCR; the TCRdb copy retains only in-frame clones and omits some. This sample yields some 96,000 clones, of which 90% to 95% are seen a single time; roughly 8% belongs to the top ten. Sequencing was performed on blood. These receptors originate from a man younger than 35 in good health. CDR3s include the opening cysteine and the closing phenylalanine or tryptophan. The D gene is left open where the match is weak.

. TRBJ1-5 TRBV12-5 CASGSLQAHQPQHF TGTGCTAGTGGTTCCCTACAGGCTCATCAGCCCCAGCATTTT
. TRBJ1-5 TRBV6-1 CASSDMGGNQPQHF TGTGCCAGCAGTGATATGGGGGGCAATCAGCCCCAGCATTTT
. TRBJ1-4 TRBV6-5 CASRHKWPDSEKLFF TGTGCCAGCAGGCACAAGTGGCCGGACAGTGAAAAACTGTTTTTT
. TRBJ1-2 TRBV12-3/TRBV12-4 CASSRTENYGYTF TGTGCCAGCAGCCGAACCGAAAACTATGGCTACACCTTC
. TRBJ1-1 TRBV11-2 CASSSPRMRTNTEAFF TGTGCCAGCAGCTCACCTCGGATGAGGACGAACACTGAAGCTTTCTTT
. TRBJ2-1 TRBV5-1 CASSDRGNSAYNEQFF TGCGCCAGCAGCGATCGGGGGAACTCGGCCTACAATGAGCAGTTCTTC
. TRBJ1-2 TRBV12-3/TRBV12-4 CASSLEYGYTF TGTGCCAGCAGCCTTGAGTACGGCTACACCTTC
TRBD1 TRBJ1-1 TRBV18 CASSPRGRGYTEAFF TGTGCCAGCTCACCACGAGGCAGGGGGTACACTGAAGCTTTCTTT
. TRBJ2-3 TRBV29-1 CSVESQAGPDTQYF TGCAGCGTTGAGTCGCAGGCCGGCCCAGATACGCAGTATTTT
TRBD2 TRBJ2-3 TRBV30 CAWSVGGGTDTQYF TGTGCCTGGAGTGTAGGCGGGGGAACCGATACGCAGTATTTT
. TRBJ2-1 TRBV19 CASNAPRLNEQFF TGTGCCAGTAACGCTCCCCGACTCAATGAGCAGTTCTTC
. TRBJ1-6 TRBV5-4 CASSLDNFPPLHF TGTGCCAGCAGCTTGGACAATTTCCCACCCCTCCACTTT
. TRBJ1-3 TRBV29-1 CSVGGPQIGNTIYF TGCAGCGTTGGCGGCCCACAGATTGGAAACACCATATATTTT
. TRBJ2-3 TRBV5-1 CASSLESDRTDTQYF TGCGCCAGCAGCTTGGAGTCGGACCGCACAGATACGCAGTATTTT
. TRBJ1-1 TRBV4-2 CASSQDVGGGSEAFF TGTGCCAGCAGCCAAGATGTCGGGGGCGGGAGTGAAGCTTTCTTT
. TRBJ1-6 TRBV14 CASSQRTNQPLHF TGTGCCAGCAGCCAACGGACAAACCAACCCCTCCACTTT